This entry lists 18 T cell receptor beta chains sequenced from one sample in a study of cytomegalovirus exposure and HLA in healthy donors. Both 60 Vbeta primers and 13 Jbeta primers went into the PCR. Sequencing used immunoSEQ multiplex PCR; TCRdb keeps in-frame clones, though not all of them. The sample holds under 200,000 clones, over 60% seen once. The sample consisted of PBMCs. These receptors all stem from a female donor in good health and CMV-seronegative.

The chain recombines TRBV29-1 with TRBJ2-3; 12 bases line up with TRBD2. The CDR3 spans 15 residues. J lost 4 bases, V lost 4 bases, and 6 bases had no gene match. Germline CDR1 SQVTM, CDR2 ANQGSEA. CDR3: CSVVTSGGTADTQYF. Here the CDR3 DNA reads TGCAGCGTTGTGACTAGCGGGGGCACGGCAGATACGCAGTATTTT.

CDR3 DNA sequence: TGTGCCAGCAGCTTATTAGCGGGGGGGTCAGAGACCCAGTACTTC. Translated: CASSLLAGGSETQYF. The chain links TRBV7-3 to TRBJ2-5; 11 bases map to TRBD2. Germline V gene data show CDR1 as SGHTA and CDR2 as FQGTGA. The length of the CDR3 is 15 residues. The V and J ends lost 2 bases and 4 bases, in that order; junction bases with no gene match: 3.

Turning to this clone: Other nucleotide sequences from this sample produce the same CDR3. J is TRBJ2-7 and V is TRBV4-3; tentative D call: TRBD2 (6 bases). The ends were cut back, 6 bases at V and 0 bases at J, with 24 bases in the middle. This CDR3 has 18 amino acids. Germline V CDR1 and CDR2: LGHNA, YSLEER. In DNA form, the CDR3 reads TGCGCCAGCAGTCAGGGTCCAGCCGGGACTTTAAGCTCCTACGAGCAGTACTTC. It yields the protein CASSQGPAGTLSSYEQYF.

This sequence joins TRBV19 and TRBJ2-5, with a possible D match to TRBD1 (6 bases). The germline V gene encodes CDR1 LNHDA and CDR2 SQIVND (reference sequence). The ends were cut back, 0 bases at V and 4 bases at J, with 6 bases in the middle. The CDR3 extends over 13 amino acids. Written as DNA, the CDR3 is TGTGCCAGTAGTATAGACAGGGGAGAGACCCAGTACTTC. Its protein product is CASSIDRGETQYF.

Here the CDR3 DNA reads TGTGCCATCGCCCTTCACCGGGACAGGAACACTGAAGCTTTCTTT. Protein product: CAIALHRDRNTEAFF. The chain couples TRBV10-3 to TRBJ1-1, with TRBD1 matching 7 bases. The CDR3 has 15 residues. The germline V gene encodes CDR1 ENHRY and CDR2 SYGVKD. V shed 8 bases and J 1 base; nucleotides not matched to a gene: 10.

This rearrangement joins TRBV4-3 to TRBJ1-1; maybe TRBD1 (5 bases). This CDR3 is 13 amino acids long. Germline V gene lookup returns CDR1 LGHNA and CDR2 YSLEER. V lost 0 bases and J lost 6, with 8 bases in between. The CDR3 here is CASSQDRGAEAFF. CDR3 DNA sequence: TGCGCCAGCAGCCAAGATAGGGGTGCTGAAGCTTTCTTT.

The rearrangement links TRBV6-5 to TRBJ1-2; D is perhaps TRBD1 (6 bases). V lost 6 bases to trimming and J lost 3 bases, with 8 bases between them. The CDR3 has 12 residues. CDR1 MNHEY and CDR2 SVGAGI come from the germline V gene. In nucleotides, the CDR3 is TGTGCCAGCAGGGACAGTTACTATGGCTACACCTTC. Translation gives CASRDSYYGYTF.

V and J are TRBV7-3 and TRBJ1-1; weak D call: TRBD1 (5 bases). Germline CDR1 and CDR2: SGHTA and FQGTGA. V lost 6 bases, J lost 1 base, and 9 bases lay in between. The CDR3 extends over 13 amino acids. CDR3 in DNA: TGTGCCAGCAGTTGGGGGGGGAACACTGAAGCTTTCTTT. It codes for CASSWGGNTEAFF.

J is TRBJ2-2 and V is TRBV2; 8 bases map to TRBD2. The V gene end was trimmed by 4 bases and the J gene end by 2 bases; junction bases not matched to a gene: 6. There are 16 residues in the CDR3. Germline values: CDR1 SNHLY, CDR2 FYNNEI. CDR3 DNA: TGTGCCAGCAGTGTTGGGGCGGGGGGTAACACCGGGGAGCTGTTTTTT. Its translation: CASSVGAGGNTGELFF.

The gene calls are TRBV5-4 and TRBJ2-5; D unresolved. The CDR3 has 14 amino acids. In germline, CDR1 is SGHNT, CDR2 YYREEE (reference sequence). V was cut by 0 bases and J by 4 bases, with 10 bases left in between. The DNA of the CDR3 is TGTGCCAGCAGCTTGGAACTCCGCGGAGAGACCCAGTACTTC. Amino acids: CASSLELRGETQYF.

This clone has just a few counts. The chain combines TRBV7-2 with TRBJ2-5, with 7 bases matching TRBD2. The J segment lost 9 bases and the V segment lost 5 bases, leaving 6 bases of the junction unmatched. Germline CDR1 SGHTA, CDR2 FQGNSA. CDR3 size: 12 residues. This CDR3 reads CASSSGAGAQYF. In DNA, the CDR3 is TGTGCCAGCAGCAGCGGGGCGGGGGCCCAGTACTTC.

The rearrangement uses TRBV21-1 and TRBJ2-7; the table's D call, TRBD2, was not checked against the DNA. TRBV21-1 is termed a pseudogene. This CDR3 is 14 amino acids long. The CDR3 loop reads CASSTRGVRREQYF. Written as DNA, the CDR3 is TGTGCCAGCAGCACCCGAGGAGTAAGGCGCGAGCAGTACTTC.

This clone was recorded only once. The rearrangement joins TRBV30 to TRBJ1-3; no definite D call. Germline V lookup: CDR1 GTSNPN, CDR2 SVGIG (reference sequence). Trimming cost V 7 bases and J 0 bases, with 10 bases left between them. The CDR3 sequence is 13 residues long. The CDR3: CASEKISGNTIYF. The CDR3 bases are TGTGCCTCCGAGAAGATCTCTGGAAACACCATATATTTT.

CDR3 protein: CASSLDRTGSFF. CDR3 sequence (DNA): TGTGCCAGCAGCTTAGATAGGACAGGGTCGTTCTTC. The V call is TRBV11-1, the J call TRBJ2-1; 8 positions match TRBD1. The CDR3 spans 12 residues. The germline CDR1 and CDR2 sequences are SGHAT and FQDESV (reference sequence). J was trimmed by 15 bases and V by 1 base; bases with no gene match: 5.

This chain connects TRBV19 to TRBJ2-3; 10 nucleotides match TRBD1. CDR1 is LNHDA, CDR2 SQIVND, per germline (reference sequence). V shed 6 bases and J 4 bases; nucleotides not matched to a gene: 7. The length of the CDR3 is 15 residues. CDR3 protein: CASSPRQGAADTQYF. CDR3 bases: TGTGCCAGTAGCCCCCGACAGGGGGCAGCAGATACGCAGTATTTT. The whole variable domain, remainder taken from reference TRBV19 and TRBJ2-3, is DGGITQSPKYLFRKEGQNVTLSCEQNLNHDAMYWYRQDPGQGLRLIYYSQIVNDFQKGDIAEGYSVSREKKESFPLTVTSAQKNPTAFYLCASSPRQGAADTQYFGPGTRLTVL.

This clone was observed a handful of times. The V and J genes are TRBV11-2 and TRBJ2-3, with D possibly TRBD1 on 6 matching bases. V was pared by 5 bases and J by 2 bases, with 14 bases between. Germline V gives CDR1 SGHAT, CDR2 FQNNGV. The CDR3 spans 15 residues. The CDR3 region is CASSGYRDPTDTQYF. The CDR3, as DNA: TGTGCCAGCAGCGGATACAGGGATCCCACAGATACGCAGTATTTT.

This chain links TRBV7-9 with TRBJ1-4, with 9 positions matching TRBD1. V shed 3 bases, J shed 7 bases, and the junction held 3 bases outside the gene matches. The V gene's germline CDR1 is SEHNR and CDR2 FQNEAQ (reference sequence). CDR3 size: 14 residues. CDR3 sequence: CASSLDRGGEKLFF. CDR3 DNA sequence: TGTGCCAGCAGCTTGGACAGGGGTGGTGAAAAACTGTTTTTT.

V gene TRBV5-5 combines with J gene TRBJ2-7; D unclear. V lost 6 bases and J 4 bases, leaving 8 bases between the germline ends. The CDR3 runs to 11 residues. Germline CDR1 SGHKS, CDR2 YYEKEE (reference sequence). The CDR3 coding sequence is TGTGCCAGCACCCTCGTGTACGAGCAGTACTTC. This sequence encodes CASTLVYEQYF.